The clone carrying this T cell receptor beta chain has just one count. Its antigen is undetermined. An end of the junction does not agree with germline; a read error may underlie this. The data originate from a study of T cell responses to AZD1222 COVID-19 vaccine. Regarding the study as a whole: White British donors predominated, females outnumbered males, and clonal diversity was possibly underestimated. Vaccine-related CD4 TCRs covered spike, predominating at 160-218 and 743-854.

Profiling relied on immunoSEQ multiplex PCR, and the TCRdb table lists in-frame clones only, not all of them. This sample has more than 150,000 clones, with more than 75% found just once. The CDR3 is 13 residues long. Germline CDR1 SSHAT, CDR2 FNYEAQ (reference sequence). The sequencing used peripheral blood, collected 28 days after the second AZD1222 dose. The sequence derives from an adult who received the AZD1222 COVID-19 vaccine. The genes are TRBV7-7 and TRBJ2-2; TRBD1 or TRBD2 may be the D gene (6 bases each). The CDR3 sequence is CASSPGGRGELFF. DNA of the CDR3: TGTGCTAGCAGCCCCGGGGGCCGCGGGGAGCTGTTTTTT. Drawing the rest from reference TRBV7-7 and TRBJ2-2, the complete variable domain is GAGVSQSPRYKVTKRGQDVTLRCDPISSHATLYWYQQALGQGPEFLTYFNYEAQPDKSGLPSDRFSAERPEGSISTLTIQRTEQRDSAMYRCASSPGGRGELFFGEGSRLTVL.